The clone carrying this TCR beta chain was detected only a few times. CDR3 length equals 14 residues. V shed 0 bases, J shed 4 bases, and the junction held 4 bases outside the gene matches. Germline V gene data show CDR1 as SGHNT and CDR2 as YYREEE (reference sequence). This record belongs to a study of blood T cells in healthy people across ages. Overall study context: For every two T cells, template switching captured about one barcoded beta molecule.

For the second PCR, which ran for roughly 7 to 11 cycles, a sample-barcoded 5' primer and a J-beta primer mix were used. TCRdb used MiXCR to reprocess the 5' RACE reads, holding one entry per CDR3 protein. The sample comprises 1.5 million to 2 million distinct CDR3 sequences, around 35% of which are singletons, and around 10% rests with the top ten. What was sequenced was blood. J is TRBJ2-7 and V is TRBV5-4; 7 bases fit TRBD2. The receptor was isolated from a woman aged 30 to 39 in good health. CDR3 sequence (DNA): TGTGCCAGCAGCTTGGCCGGGAGGAGGTACGAGCAGTACTTC. Amino acid sequence: CASSLAGRRYEQYF.